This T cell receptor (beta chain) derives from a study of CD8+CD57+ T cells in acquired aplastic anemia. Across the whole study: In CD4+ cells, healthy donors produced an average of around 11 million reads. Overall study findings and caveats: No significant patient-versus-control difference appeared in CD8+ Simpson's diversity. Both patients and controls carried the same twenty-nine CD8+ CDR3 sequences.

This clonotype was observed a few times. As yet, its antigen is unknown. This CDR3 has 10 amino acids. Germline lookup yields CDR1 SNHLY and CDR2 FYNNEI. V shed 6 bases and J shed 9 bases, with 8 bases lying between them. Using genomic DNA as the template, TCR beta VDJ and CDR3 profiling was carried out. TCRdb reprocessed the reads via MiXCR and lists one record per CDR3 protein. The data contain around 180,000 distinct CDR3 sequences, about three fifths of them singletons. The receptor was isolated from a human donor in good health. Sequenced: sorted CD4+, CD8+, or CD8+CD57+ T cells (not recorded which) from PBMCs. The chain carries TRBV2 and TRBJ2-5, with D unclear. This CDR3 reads CASSNTAQYF. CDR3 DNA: TGTGCCAGCAGCAACACGGCCCAGTACTTC.